This T cell receptor beta chain was captured by sequencing in a study of blood T cell repertoires in COVID-19. CDR1 is KGHDR, CDR2 SFDVKD, per germline. The CDR3 runs to 14 residues. V shed 4 bases, J shed 6 bases, and the junction held 4 bases outside the gene matches. In the original analysis: By means of reference gene primer amplification, nucleated cell counts were estimated. Only in-frame clones appear in the TCRdb table, and some are missing; sequencing was by immunoSEQ multiplex PCR. Clone size and V and J calls were adopted from that table, with D and trimming inferred from the DNA. The sample shows 150,000 to 200,000 clones, 75% to 90% of them seen only once.

This rearrangement joins TRBV24-1 to TRBJ2-1, with 8 bases identical to TRBD2. Sequencing was done on a sample of peripheral blood. The clonotype was recovered from a human donor with active or convalescent COVID-19. The donor label of this sample is uncertain. The CDR3, as DNA: TGTGCCACCAGTGACGCCGGGACTAGCAATGAGCAGTTCTTC. Translating it yields CATSDAGTSNEQFF.